Listed here are 19 T cell receptor beta chains from one sample, sequenced in a study of blood T cells in healthy people across ages. A sample-barcoded 5' primer and a J-beta primer mix were used in a second PCR of roughly 6 to 11 cycles. TCRdb re-called the 5' RACE reads through MiXCR, storing one row per CDR3 protein. Among about 670,000 distinct CDR3 sequences listed, roughly half were seen once. The sample consisted of blood. The receptors shown here come from a woman older than 75 in good health.

Only one count was recorded for this clonotype. The J gene is TRBJ2-7, the V gene TRBV20-1; either TRBD1 or TRBD2 may fit D (6 bases each). V lost 5 bases, J lost 6 bases, and 11 bases lay in between. The CDR3 covers 11 residues. Germline V gene lookup returns CDR1 DFQATT and CDR2 SNEGSKA (reference sequence). The CDR3 DNA sequence: TGCAGTGCTCCCCGGGGGCGCGAGCAGTACTTC. Encoded protein: CSAPRGREQYF.

This clonotype has more than one count but fewer than ten. The rearrangement uses TRBV4-3 and TRBJ2-1; TRBD1 matches 7 bases. After removal of 3 bases from V and 7 bases from J, the junction contained 0 bases not matched to a gene. Germline loops: CDR1 LGHNA, CDR2 YSLEER. The CDR3 has 12 residues. DNA of the CDR3: TGCGCCAGCAGCCAGACAGGGAATGAGCAGTTCTTC. Amino acid sequence: CASSQTGNEQFF.

J is TRBJ1-1 and V is TRBV20-1, with D unclear. This CDR3 contains 17 residues. The V end lost 5 bases, the J end lost 1 base, and 23 bases lay between the germline ends. Looked up from germline, CDR1 is DFQATT and CDR2 is SNEGSKA (reference sequence). The CDR3 loop is CSAHLFISGSPNTEAFF. The CDR3 region has the DNA TGCAGTGCTCATCTTTTTATATCTGGCTCGCCGAACACTGAAGCTTTCTTT.

This chain uses TRBV27 with TRBJ2-5; TRBD2 is a possible D gene (5 bases). This CDR3 is built from 12 residues. Trimming removed 11 bases from V and 11 bases from J, with 21 bases in between. CDR1 MNHEY and CDR2 SMNVEV come from the germline V gene (reference sequence). DNA for the CDR3: TGTGCCGCGGGCCTTTTCAACAATGAGCAGTACTTC. It specifies CAAGLFNNEQYF.

The CDR3 DNA reads TGCAGCGTTGCCCCCAGGGGGGTAAACACTGAAGCTTTCTTT. Its translation: CSVAPRGVNTEAFF. The chain joins TRBV29-1 to TRBJ1-1; 7 bases map to TRBD1. Germline loops: CDR1 SQVTM, CDR2 ANQGSEA. J lost 2 bases, V lost 4 bases, and 7 bases had no gene match. The CDR3 is made up of 14 amino acids.

In the case of this clonotype: A clone one base away is much larger, so this may be a read error. The chain joins TRBV28 to TRBJ2-1; 10 positions agree with TRBD1. CDR1 MDHEN and CDR2 SYDVKM come from the germline V gene. After removal of 3 bases from V and 10 bases from J, the junction contained 12 bases not matched to a gene. The CDR3 is 16 residues long. CDR3 coding DNA: TGTGCCAGCAGTTTTGCCCGGACAGGGGGTTCCTACGAGCAGTTCTTC. Protein sequence: CASSFARTGGSYEQFF.

This clonotype was seen many times. The V call is TRBV3-1, the J call TRBJ2-1; the D is unclear. The CDR3 runs 13 residues. Germline-derived CDR1 and CDR2 are LGHDT and YNNKEL (reference sequence). V lost 2 bases and J 3 bases, leaving 5 bases between the germline ends. CDR3 in amino acids: CASSQIFYNEQFF. DNA for the CDR3: TGTGCCAGCAGCCAAATATTCTACAATGAGCAGTTCTTC.

V and J are TRBV6-1 and TRBJ2-1; 11 nucleotides match TRBD2. This CDR3 is 17 amino acids long. V trimming: 6 bases; J trimming: 0 bases; junction bases outside the gene matches: 7. Germline loops: CDR1 MNHNS, CDR2 SASEGT. The CDR3 region is CASRSGLADSSYNEQFF. The CDR3 DNA reads TGTGCCAGCAGATCGGGACTAGCGGACTCCTCCTACAATGAGCAGTTCTTC.

This clonotype was observed many times. This chain links TRBV5-1 with TRBJ1-6; D uncertain. V was pared by 4 bases and J by 7 bases, with 12 bases between. Germline V gives CDR1 SGHRS, CDR2 YFSETQ. CDR3 size: 14 residues. As DNA, the CDR3 is TGCGCCAGCAGCACCTACTCGGGGAATTCACCCCTCCACTTT. Encoded protein: CASSTYSGNSPLHF.

The J gene is TRBJ2-1, the V gene TRBV20-1; weak D call: TRBD2 (6 bases). V gave up 6 bases and J gave up 7 bases, with 10 bases separating them. Germline V lookup: CDR1 DFQATT, CDR2 SNEGSKA (reference sequence). The CDR3 sequence is 11 residues long. The CDR3 loop reads CSATSSNEQFF. CDR3 bases: TGCAGTGCGACTAGTTCTAATGAGCAGTTCTTC.

The chain recombines TRBV12-3 or TRBV12-4 with TRBJ1-2, with no clear D. This CDR3 is 14 amino acids long. V was trimmed by 3 bases and J by 4 bases, leaving 12 bases between them. In DNA, the CDR3 is TGTGCCAGCAGTTTGAGACAACCTCTCTATGGCTACACCTTC. Protein product: CASSLRQPLYGYTF.

There are a few counts of this clonotype. V and J are TRBV12-3 or TRBV12-4 and TRBJ2-1, with TRBD2 matching 10 bases. With V trimmed by 6 bases and J by 5 bases, 7 bases remained unmatched. The CDR3 extends over 15 amino acids. CDR3 loop: CASRAGLAKHNEQFF. The CDR3 DNA sequence: TGTGCCAGCAGGGCGGGACTAGCGAAACACAATGAGCAGTTCTTC.

The chain joins TRBV25-1 to TRBJ2-1; D tentatively reads TRBD1 or TRBD2 (6 bases each). CDR1 and CDR2 from the germline V gene are MGHDK and SYGVNS. Trimming removed 3 bases at V and 8 bases at J, with 20 bases between. This CDR3 comprises 16 residues. CDR3 DNA sequence: TGTGCCAGCAGTGACCCTAGGGGGGCGCTTTTACATGAGCAGTTCTTC. It is translated as CASSDPRGALLHEQFF.

This clonotype has at least ten counts. This sequence joins TRBV5-1 and TRBJ2-7; D possibly corresponds to TRBD2 (5 bases). V lost 7 bases, J lost 2 bases, and 16 bases lay in between. The germline V gene has CDR1 SGHRS and CDR2 YFSETQ. This CDR3 region has 14 residues. The chain's CDR3 is CASARVGSTYEQYF. The CDR3 DNA follows: TGCGCCAGCGCCCGCGTGGGGAGCACCTACGAGCAGTACTTC.

This chain links TRBV6-2 or TRBV6-3 with TRBJ2-1, with 10 bases lining up with TRBD2. J was trimmed by 6 bases and V by 11 bases; bases with no gene match: 10. The CDR3 totals 14 residues. CDR1 is MNHEY and CDR2 is SVGEGT in the germline V gene. The CDR3 DNA reads as TGTGCCGTTAATAGCGGGAGGAATCGCAATGAGCAGTTCTTC. Residues: CAVNSGRNRNEQFF.

This clonotype was counted ten times or more. The rearrangement joins TRBV20-1 to TRBJ2-1; D unclear. Trimming removed 1 base at V and 8 bases at J, with 12 bases between. Germline V CDR1 and CDR2: DFQATT, SNEGSKA (reference sequence). The CDR3 has 13 residues. The CDR3 DNA reads as TGCAGTGCTAGAGTAATCGGTGGGGATGAGCAGTTCTTC. It yields the protein CSARVIGGDEQFF.

The chain is built from TRBV7-2 and TRBJ2-1, with TRBD1 identical over 10 bases. The CDR3 sequence is 13 residues long. CDR1 is SGHTA, CDR2 FQGNSA, per germline. Trimming cost V 5 bases and J 12 bases; bases outside gene matches: 7. DNA for the CDR3: TGTGCCAGCAGCGACCGGACAGGGGGGGGGCAGTTCTTC. Its translation is CASSDRTGGGQFF.

As regards this clonotype: A much larger clone lies one base from this, so it may be a read error. The chain couples TRBV20-1 to TRBJ2-7, with 7 bases lining up with TRBD2. V dropped 3 bases and J dropped 7; count of bases not matched to a gene: 15. Germline CDR1 and CDR2: DFQATT and SNEGSKA (reference sequence). CDR3 length equals 15 residues. CDR3 DNA: TGCAGTGCTAGCTGGAGGGAGGGTACTGCGAATGAGCAGTACTTC. This encodes CSASWREGTANEQYF.

This clonotype was counted ten times or more. This chain uses TRBV11-2 with TRBJ2-5; 7 bases are a match to TRBD2. CDR1 is SGHAT and CDR2 is FQNNGV in the germline V gene. The CDR3 has 13 amino acids. With V trimmed by 6 bases and J by 2 bases, 3 bases remained unmatched. CDR3 in amino acids: CASRPGLQETQYF. For the CDR3, the DNA is TGTGCCAGCAGGCCGGGACTACAAGAGACCCAGTACTTC.